The 15 T cell receptor beta chains below come from one sample, sequenced in a study of T cell responses to AZD1222 COVID-19 vaccine. Here immunoSEQ multiplex PCR was the method, and the copy in TCRdb shows in-frame clones only, minus some. Here the sample spans approximately 270,000 clones, about 94% being singletons. Sequenced here: peripheral blood, sampled 28 days after the second AZD1222 dose. The receptor source for this set is an adult who received the AZD1222 COVID-19 vaccine.

V is TRBV20-1 and J is TRBJ1-5, with D hard to call. CDR3 size: 13 residues. Trimming stripped 3 bases from V and 4 bases from J, with 10 bases between. The germline CDR1 and CDR2 sequences are DFQATT and SNEGSKA (reference sequence). CDR3 DNA sequence: TGCAGTGCTAGTGGGCCGGCGAATCAGCCCCAGCATTTT. Translated, it gives CSASGPANQPQHF.

For the CDR3, the DNA is TGTGCCATCAGTGACTGGGCTAATTCACCCCTCCACTTT. Amino acid sequence: CAISDWANSPLHF. This chain connects TRBV10-3 to TRBJ1-6; no clear D. The germline V and J ends were trimmed by 3 bases and 6 bases, with 6 bases remaining between them. This CDR3 comprises 13 residues. Per germline, CDR1 ENHRY and CDR2 SYGVKD.

The CDR3 DNA sequence: TGTGCCAGCAGTTACTCAGGTCAGCCCCAGCATTTT. It translates to CASSYSGQPQHF. The chain is built from TRBV6-2 or TRBV6-3 and TRBJ1-5, with no clear D. The CDR3 extends over 12 amino acids. From germline, CDR1 is MNHEY and CDR2 SVGEGT. Trimming stripped 0 bases from V and 6 bases from J, with 3 bases between.

The J gene is TRBJ1-2, the V gene TRBV13, with 10 bases identical to TRBD1. The CDR3 loop spans 15 amino acids. V lost 1 base and J lost 5; bases outside the gene matches: 4. Germline values: CDR1 PRHDT, CDR2 FYEKMQ (reference sequence). For the CDR3, the DNA is TGTGCCAGCAGCTTAGTGGGGACAGGGGATTATGGCTACACCTTC. This sequence encodes CASSLVGTGDYGYTF.

As concerns this clone: Other DNA sequences in this sample translate to the same CDR3. The rearrangement links TRBV5-1 to TRBJ1-6; TRBD1 agrees at 8 bases. The trim removed 0 bases at V and 9 bases at J, leaving 5 bases unmatched. Germline V lookup: CDR1 SGHRS, CDR2 YFSETQ. The CDR3 totals 15 residues. CDR3 in DNA: TGCGCCAGCAGCTTGGGAACAGGGGGTGGTTCACCCCTCCACTTT. Translation: CASSLGTGGGSPLHF.

The V call is TRBV5-1, the J call TRBJ2-3; 9 positions agree with TRBD2. V shed 0 bases, J shed 2 bases, and the junction held 1 base outside the gene matches. This CDR3 region has 15 residues. Per the germline V gene, CDR1 is SGHRS and CDR2 is YFSETQ. CDR3 nucleotides: TGCGCCAGCAGCTTGGTAGCGGGGGTCACAGATACGCAGTATTTT. It translates to CASSLVAGVTDTQYF.

The chain employs TRBV29-1 and TRBJ2-3; tentatively, D is TRBD2 (5 bases). The CDR3 loop spans 13 amino acids. Looked up from germline, CDR1 is SQVTM and CDR2 is ANQGSEA. Trimming took off 6 bases at V and 4 bases at J, with 14 bases between the two ends. This CDR3 reads CSVQTISADTQYF. The CDR3 DNA reads TGCAGCGTACAGACTATCAGCGCAGATACGCAGTATTTT.

V is TRBV4-3 and J is TRBJ2-3; TRBD2 matches at 9 bases. The CDR3 covers 17 residues. Germline V gene lookup returns CDR1 LGHNA and CDR2 YSLEER. The trim removed 0 bases at V and 7 bases at J, leaving 11 bases unmatched. The CDR3 bases are TGCGCCAGCAGCCAAGATGCGGCGGGAGGGTCGATGAATACGCAGTATTTT. Encoded protein: CASSQDAAGGSMNTQYF.

The J gene is TRBJ1-2, the V gene TRBV11-2; D not resolved. V lost 6 bases, J lost 4 bases, and 21 bases lay in between. CDR3 length: 16 residues. In germline, CDR1 is SGHAT, CDR2 FQNNGV. In DNA form, the CDR3 reads TGTGCCAGCAGTCATGGGCCCCTGAGGGTTGGCTATGGCTACACCTTC. This codes for CASSHGPLRVGYGYTF.

Comment on this clone: In the same sample, other DNA sequences code for this CDR3. The chain joins TRBV12-3 or TRBV12-4 to TRBJ1-2, with D hard to call. V was trimmed by 1 base and J by 4 bases, leaving 4 bases between them. The CDR3 length is 12 residues. In DNA, the CDR3 is TGTGCCAGCAGTTTAGGGTCCTATGGCTACACCTTC. Its protein is CASSLGSYGYTF.

The genes are TRBV28 and TRBJ2-3; the D is unclear. Looked up from germline, CDR1 is MDHEN and CDR2 is SYDVKM. The CDR3 covers 13 residues. V lost 5 bases to trimming and J lost 3 bases, with 9 bases between them. CDR3 bases: TGTGCCAGCAGTCCCCCGAGTACAGATACGCAGTATTTT. Encoded protein: CASSPPSTDTQYF.

V gene TRBV7-2 combines with J gene TRBJ2-1; D may be TRBD2 (6 bases). CDR1 and CDR2 (germline): SGHTA, FQGNSA. The V gene lost 2 bases and the J gene lost 4 bases, with 12 bases spanning the gap. The CDR3 has 15 residues. The CDR3 region has the DNA TGTGCCAGCAGCTTATGGGGCGGGGCTTACAATGAGCAGTTCTTC. Its protein product is CASSLWGGAYNEQFF.

This clone was counted a single time. The chain links TRBV6-1 to TRBJ1-6; D gene unclear. Per the germline V gene, CDR1 is MNHNS and CDR2 is SASEGT. Trimming stripped 1 base from V and 7 bases from J, with 8 bases between. The CDR3 is 14 amino acids. The CDR3 loop is CASSEGGLNSPLHF. CDR3 nucleotide sequence: TGTGCCAGCAGTGAAGGCGGGCTAAATTCACCCCTCCACTTT.

The chain employs TRBV28 and TRBJ1-2; D is unclear. The CDR3 is made up of 11 amino acids. Germline V CDR1 and CDR2: MDHEN, SYDVKM. Trimming stripped 3 bases from V and 8 bases from J, with 7 bases between. Here the CDR3 DNA reads TGTGCCAGCAGTTTGAATGGGGGCTACACCTTC. As protein: CASSLNGGYTF.

The chain employs TRBV19 and TRBJ2-7, with a weak D call TRBD2 (5 bases). Trimming took 3 bases from V and 1 from J, leaving 16 bases between them. Germline-derived CDR1 and CDR2 are LNHDA and SQIVND (reference sequence). The CDR3 spans 16 residues. CDR3 in DNA: TGTGCCAGTAGTATCCGGGGTATGGATCCTTCCTACGAGCAGTACTTC. It translates to CASSIRGMDPSYEQYF.